This TCR beta chain derives from a study of CD8 T cells in ankylosing spondylitis. Points from the study as a whole: Disease-associated clones were reportedly significantly overrepresented in matched ankylosing spondylitis synovial fluid. Researchers report that disease-linked clones proved CD8+ and relatively rare in peripheral blood.

Construction of TCR beta libraries was performed using quantitative 5'-RACE with molecular barcodes. TCRdb recomputed calls from the 5' RACE reads with MiXCR, one row per CDR3 protein. The sample consists of around 340,000 distinct CDR3 sequences, roughly 20% of them appearing once. Worth noting for this clonotype: No antigen is known for it.

The CDR3 spans 13 residues. Trimming stripped 3 bases from V and 2 bases from J, with 8 bases between. Looked up from germline, CDR1 is LNHDA and CDR2 is SQIVND (reference sequence). This chain connects TRBV19 to TRBJ2-7; D is undetermined. Material: blood, either unsorted or a sorted T cell fraction (not recorded which). The clonotype comes from a male donor with ankylosing spondylitis or in good health (not recorded which). CDR3 sequence (DNA): TGTGCCAGTAGTATCGGCGGTACCTACGAGCAGTACTTC. It encodes CASSIGGTYEQYF.